This T cell receptor beta chain is drawn from a study of T cell responses to AZD1222 COVID-19 vaccine (dated by TCRdb to about 2021). Broadly, across the study: TCR sequencing was performed for roughly 250 trial participants, of whom about 200 were given two doses of AZD1222 and around 26 were given two doses of MenACWY control vaccine. Trial participants were enrolled by age into subgroups of 18-55, 56-69 and 70-plus years, and roughly 160, 29 and 62 TCR-sequenced participants, respectively, were included in these subgroups.

V lost 2 bases and J lost 16 bases, and the count of bases not matched to a germline gene is 7. The CDR3 covers 13 residues, taking in both the cysteine and the phenylalanine. Only CDR3 DNA remains: 39 bases, in frame from the first base. From the germline V gene, CDR1 is SGHRS and CDR2 is YFSETQ. What the time point label conveys for this sample: about 28 days (+/-7) after the second vaccine dose. AZD1222 recipients given second doses at about 4 weeks or at about 12 weeks were pooled, since spike-specific TCR depth and breadth were not found to differ between the two schedules. Samples from vaccinated people were obtained from the UK trials COV001 and COV002, which included a single-blind randomized controlled phase 2/3 trial of AZD1222 (ChAdOx1 nCoV-19) in healthy adults. Trial participant PBMC samples were collected at day 0 and day 28 after the second dose for TCRbeta chain sequencing. What the work shows at the level of the full study, not this receptor alone: Vaccine-associated CD4 TCRs spanned the whole spike protein, with dominant responses in regions 160-218 and 743-854. A significant rise in spike-specific TCR breadth and depth was observed after two AZD1222 doses relative to day 0 and relative to MenACWY recipients. No day 14 peak-response samples were available, so repertoires were characterized only after the peak T cell response. Participants were mostly white British, with more females than males. The authors suggested clonal diversity may have been underestimated. Reportedly, almost half of the unique spike-specific TCRs recognized epitopes lying outside the regions that are mutated in the B.1.351 and B.1.1.7 variants. Conclusions about previously exposed vaccinees were limited because only a handful of AZD1222 recipients were SARS-CoV-2 seropositive at baseline. The 56-69-year group was small, and its depth increase did not reach significance, likely because of low power.

Points on this clone: The specificity of this receptor is unknown. Nothing much larger sits one base from this clone, and base qualities are not available.

The CDR3 regions of human TCRbeta chains were subjected to immunosequencing. In the original analysis: Repertoire TCRs were matched against a reference library of SARS-CoV-2-specific TCRs generated with the MIRA antigen-specificity platform. Breadth was defined as the fraction of unique TCRs that were SARS-CoV-2-associated, and depth was defined as the fraction of total T cells that were SARS-CoV-2-associated. Using the MIRA data, each spike-specific TCR was mapped to the spike region that the TCR reacts to and placed in a CD4 or CD8 class. Log10-transformed breadth and depth values were compared by one-way ANOVA with Sidak's multiple comparisons tests. Sourced from immuneACCESS, this table was stored by TCRdb with only in-frame sequences that have V and J called. A share of the clones is absent; for the studies checked, an unresolved V gene accounts for under half, and the remainder has no known explanation. D and trimming were read from the DNA, whereas the V and J calls and clone size are those reported in that table. The sample table shows fewer than 130,000 clones, and roughly 90% are seen once. The top ten hold about 15% of the sample.

This chain joins TRBV5-1 to TRBJ1-6, with 9 bases aligning to TRBD1. The sequence was obtained from an adult who received the AZD1222 COVID-19 vaccine. Specimen: peripheral blood, collected 28 days after the second AZD1222 dose. The CDR3 reads CASSFPDRGRLHF. The sequence in DNA is TGCGCCAGCAGCTTCCCGGACAGGGGCAGGCTCCACTTT.